Below, 20 T cell receptor beta chains from the same sample are listed, as sequenced in a study of Graves' ophthalmopathy and Graves' hyperthyroidism. The authors amplified TCR beta CDR3 regions, and they did so from RNA transcripts for repertoire sequencing. First-round RT-PCR employed HTBI primers, with a second-round multiplex PCR after it. TCRdb itself ran the multiplex PCR reads through MiXCR, one entry per CDR3 protein. Seen here are about 1.2 million distinct CDR3 sequences, about two fifths observed once, and the top ten hold 8.5% to 14%. The sample was peripheral blood or thyroid tissue (not recorded which). The receptor source for this set is an adult man with Graves' hyperthyroidism.

This chain connects TRBV7-9 to TRBJ1-1, with a possible D match to TRBD1 (6 bases). Germline V CDR1 and CDR2: SEHNR, FQNEAQ (reference sequence). The V end was cut by 8 bases, the J end by 1 base, with 17 bases between. The CDR3 consists of 15 residues. CDR3 nucleotides: TGTGCCAGCTCGACCCGGGACACGGAGAACACTGAAGCTTTCTTT. Encoded protein: CASSTRDTENTEAFF.

The chain is built from TRBV14 and TRBJ1-1, with D possibly TRBD1 on 5 matching bases. Trimming took off 0 bases at V and 5 bases at J, with 10 bases between the two ends. Germline-derived CDR1 and CDR2 are SGHDN and FVKESK. The CDR3 contains 14 residues. The CDR3 is CASSQDAGRTEAFF. As DNA, the CDR3 is TGTGCCAGCAGCCAAGACGCAGGGCGGACTGAAGCTTTCTTT.

At least ten counts were recorded for this clonotype. As DNA, the CDR3 is TGTGCCAGCAGTTACCCAGGGGCGCAGAATCAGCCCCAGCATTTT. Its translation: CASSYPGAQNQPQHF. The genes are TRBV6-6 and TRBJ1-5, with D tentatively TRBD1 (6 bases). CDR1 is MNHNY and CDR2 is SVGAGI in the germline V gene (reference sequence). Trimming stripped 2 bases from V and 4 bases from J, with 12 bases between. The CDR3 spans 15 residues.

This clonotype turned up a few times. The chain has TRBV15 and TRBJ1-6; 8 nucleotides align to TRBD1. CDR1 and CDR2 from the germline V gene are LNHNV and YYDKDF (reference sequence). The V gene end was trimmed by 1 base and the J gene end by 10 bases; junction bases not matched to a gene: 9. The CDR3 is 16 residues long. This CDR3 is CATSRAPDRGGSPLHF. CDR3 DNA sequence: TGTGCCACCAGCAGAGCCCCCGACAGGGGAGGATCACCCCTCCACTTT.

As to this clonotype: This could be a read error, since a much larger clone is one nucleotide away. The chain combines TRBV20-1 with TRBJ1-1; TRBD1 might be the D (5 bases). V shed 2 bases and J shed 2 bases, with 9 bases lying between them. The CDR3 runs to 13 residues. CDR1 and CDR2 (germline): DFQATT, SNEGSKA (reference sequence). CDR3 amino acids: CSARKGINTEAFF. In DNA form, the CDR3 reads TGCAGTGCTAGAAAGGGGATAAACACTGAAGCTTTCTTT.

A word on this clonotype: One base away lies a much larger clone, so this may be a sequencing read error. The rearrangement links TRBV29-1 to TRBJ1-1; no definite D call. CDR1 and CDR2 from the germline V gene are SQVTM and ANQGSEA. The CDR3 loop spans 14 amino acids. The CDR3 nucleotides read TGCAGCGTTGAAGAAAGACTAATGAACACTGAAGCTCTCTTT. This gives the protein CSVEERLMNTEALF.

Many counts were recorded for this clonotype. CDR3 sequence reads: CASRVPGSGANVLTF. In DNA, the CDR3 is TGTGCCAGCAGAGTACCAGGCTCTGGGGCCAACGTCCTGACTTTC. J is TRBJ2-6 and V is TRBV2; D gene uncertain. The germline gives CDR1 SNHLY, CDR2 FYNNEI. Between the trimmed V and J ends, which lost 6 bases and 0 bases, there was a span of 9 bases. There are 15 residues in the CDR3.

Comment on this clonotype: A much larger clone lies a single base off, so this may be a read error. The chain employs TRBV2 and TRBJ2-7; D is unresolved. The CDR3 has 13 amino acids. Germline CDR1 is SNHLY and CDR2 is FYNNEI. CDR3 DNA sequence: TGTACCAGCAGTCAGGAGAGCTCCTACGAGCAGTACTTC. Translation gives CTSSQESSYEQYF.

This clonotype was observed at least ten times. J is TRBJ2-5 and V is TRBV12-3 or TRBV12-4, with a tentative D call TRBD1 (6 bases). Trimming pared 1 base from V and 5 bases from J, leaving 8 bases between. The CDR3 sequence is 13 residues long. CDR3 DNA: TGTGCCAGCAGTTTAGGGACAGCGGAGACCCAGTACTTC. Its translation is CASSLGTAETQYF.

Of note for this clonotype: A read error may explain this, as a much larger clone is one base away. The chain uses TRBV10-3 and TRBJ2-2, with D possibly being TRBD1 (6 bases). The CDR3 sequence is 15 residues long. V lost 2 bases, J lost 4 bases, and 11 bases lay in between. The germline gives CDR1 ENHRY, CDR2 SYGVKD. The CDR3 DNA reads TGTGCCATCAGTGAGCTGGGGGCTGGCACCGGGGAGCTGTTTTTT. The encoded protein is CAISELGAGTGELFF.

This clonotype was picked up one time. This sequence joins TRBV10-3 and TRBJ1-5, with 8 bases fitting TRBD1. Germline values: CDR1 ENHRY, CDR2 SYGVKD. There are 14 residues in the CDR3. Trimming cost V 5 bases and J 6 bases; bases outside gene matches: 6. For the CDR3, the DNA is TGTGCCATCAGTACCGGACAGGGCGTTCAGCCCCAGCATTTT. This codes for CAISTGQGVQPQHF.

The chain joins TRBV9 to TRBJ2-7, with 9 bases matching TRBD1. Germline V gene data show CDR1 as SGDLS and CDR2 as YYNGEE. The CDR3 is 11 amino acids. With 9 bases clipped from V and 6 bases from J, the junction kept 4 bases outside the gene matches. The CDR3 region is CATKDRGEQYF. In DNA, the CDR3 is TGTGCCACCAAGGACAGGGGCGAGCAGTACTTC.

The chain links TRBV7-3 to TRBJ1-1; 7 bases agree with TRBD1. The CDR3 has 15 residues. Unmatched junction bases numbered 11, after V lost 5 bases and J lost 5 bases. CDR1 is SGHTA, CDR2 FQGTGA, per germline. CDR3 sequence: CASSPTGRGLTEAFF. The CDR3 DNA is TGTGCCAGCAGCCCGACAGGGAGAGGGTTGACTGAAGCTTTCTTT.

This clonotype was found many times. As DNA, the CDR3 is TGTGCCAGCACCGTGAGAGAGACCCAGTACTTC. This codes for CASTVRETQYF. The chain joins TRBV5-5 to TRBJ2-5; no clear D. The CDR3 is made up of 11 amino acids. V gave up 6 bases and J gave up 4 bases, with 7 bases separating them. Looked up from germline, CDR1 is SGHKS and CDR2 is YYEKEE (reference sequence). The full variable domain, with the rest looked up from reference TRBV5-5 and TRBJ2-5, is DAGVTQSPTHLIKTRGQQVTLRCSPISGHKSVSWYQQVLGQGPQFIFQYYEKEERGRGNFPDRFSARQFPNYSSELNVNALLLGDSALYLCASTVRETQYFGPGTRLLVL.

A note on this clonotype: A read error may be the cause here, since a much bigger clone is one base away. The chain uses TRBV7-9 and TRBJ1-5; 7 nucleotides align to TRBD1. Germline CDR1 and CDR2: SEHNR and FQNEAQ (reference sequence). V dropped 4 bases and J dropped 5; count of bases not matched to a gene: 8. The CDR3 has 15 amino acids. CDR3 region: CASSSSTGADQPQHF. DNA for the CDR3: TGTGCCAGCAGCTCTAGCACAGGGGCCGATCAGCCCCAGCATTTT.

This clonotype was found many times. The DNA for the CDR3 is TGTGCCAGCAGTGAAGGGGCTCAGCCCCAGCATTTT. This translates into CASSEGAQPQHF. The chain links TRBV2 to TRBJ1-5, with unresolved D. The V end lost 1 base, the J end lost 6 bases, and 4 bases lay between the germline ends. Per the germline V gene, CDR1 is SNHLY and CDR2 is FYNNEI. This CDR3 has 12 residues.

This clonotype was seen many times. CDR3 amino acids: CSARLGNQPQHF. CDR3 in DNA: TGCAGTGCTAGGCTGGGCAATCAGCCCCAGCATTTT. This chain links TRBV20-1 with TRBJ1-5, with D hard to call. The CDR3 covers 12 residues. Trimming pared 3 bases from V and 2 bases from J, leaving 5 bases between. Germline CDR1 DFQATT, CDR2 SNEGSKA (reference sequence).

This clonotype was observed many times. V usage is TRBV12-3 or TRBV12-4 and J usage is TRBJ2-5; perhaps TRBD1 as D (6 bases). This CDR3 comprises 15 residues. V lost 5 bases and J 2 bases, leaving 15 bases between the germline ends. CDR3 DNA: TGTGCCAGCAGTGGGAGCAGGGGCCGTCAAGAGACCCAGTACTTC. This codes for CASSGSRGRQETQYF.

As to this clonotype: Because it lacks the conserved phenylalanine or tryptophan at the end, this CDR3 is likely a read error. The limits of the CDR3 on the DNA are not certain, so only TCRdb's listed CDR3 is given. The chain couples TRBV7-9 to TRBJ1-3. A total of 9 residues make up the CDR3, ends included. The germline CDR1 and CDR2 sequences are SEHNR and FQNEAQ (reference sequence). The CDR3 region is CASPRWGAV.

This clonotype showed up many times. The chain employs TRBV6-5 and TRBJ2-5; TRBD1 matches at 9 bases. CDR1 MNHEY and CDR2 SVGAGI come from the germline V gene. The CDR3 totals 14 residues. J was trimmed by 3 bases and V by 6 bases; bases with no gene match: 5. The CDR3 spells CASRKGDREETQYF. DNA for the CDR3: TGTGCCAGCAGAAAAGGGGACAGGGAAGAGACCCAGTACTTC.